This T cell receptor beta chain was retrieved from a study of early T cells in non-severe SARS-CoV-2 infection. Overall study context: Sequencing was performed on bulk RNA from unsorted whole blood, leaving chains unpaired. General observations from the study: Anti-spike CD8 specificities were favored by VDJdb matching, whose results missed private and CD4 specificities.

This clonotype turned up a few times. Its antigen is as yet unknown. This CDR3 has 15 residues. Trimming removed 1 base at V and 3 bases at J, with 12 bases between. Looked up from germline, CDR1 is SNHLY and CDR2 is FYNNEI. Researchers attached unique molecular identifiers to individual cDNA molecules. TCRdb reprocessed the 5' RACE reads with MiXCR, giving one entry per CDR3 protein. The sample has about 49,000 distinct CDR3 sequences, about 6% seen once. The chain links TRBV2 to TRBJ1-1, with D unresolved. This clonotype was sampled from an adult who was a healthcare worker with PCR-confirmed SARS-CoV-2 infection or an uninfected control (not recorded which). The sample was whole blood, taken at baseline. CDR3 DNA sequence: TGTGCCAGCAGTGAAGACGGGTTGGGGTACACTGAAGCTTTCTTT. This codes for CASSEDGLGYTEAFF.